Listed here are 5 T cell receptor beta chains from one sample, sequenced in a study of blood T cell repertoires in COVID-19 (dated by TCRdb to about 2020). Libraries were constructed by the immunoSEQ multiplex PCR assay. TCRdb carries this immuneACCESS record with in-frame sequences only. Its versions omit some clonotypes, under half of them owing to an unresolved V gene in the studies checked, with the rest unexplained. Within this sample are about 36,000 clones, with just under 80% of them counted one time only. Around 35% of the sample goes to the ten largest clones. The specimen was peripheral blood. All receptors derive from a man aged 55 to 70 with acute or convalescent COVID-19.

The V and J genes are TRBV5-5 and TRBJ2-7, with 10 bases lining up with TRBD2. Germline CDR1 reads SGHKS; CDR2 reads YYEKEE (reference sequence). The CDR3 extends over 17 amino acids. V gave up 0 bases and J gave up 2 bases; unmatched junction bases: 8. The CDR3 is CASSLALGTSATYEQYF. The CDR3 coding sequence is TGTGCCAGCAGCTTGGCCTTAGGGACTAGCGCGACCTACGAGCAGTACTTC.

V usage is TRBV15 and J usage is TRBJ1-5; D might be TRBD1 (5 bases). CDR1 and CDR2 from the germline V gene are LNHNV and YYDKDF (reference sequence). Trimming pared 8 bases from V and 4 bases from J, leaving 21 bases between. This CDR3 is 16 amino acids long. The CDR3 loop is CATRFGGRFNNQPQHF. The DNA for the CDR3 is TGTGCCACCCGGTTCGGGGGTCGATTTAATAATCAGCCCCAGCATTTT.

This clone was counted only a few times. The chain uses TRBV30 and TRBJ2-2; 8 bases fit TRBD2. The germline V gene has CDR1 GTSNPN and CDR2 SVGIG (reference sequence). V gave up 0 bases and J gave up 6 bases; unmatched junction bases: 6. The length of the CDR3 is 15 residues. CDR3 sequence: CAWSVAGLGPGELFF. The CDR3 DNA is TGTGCCTGGAGTGTAGCGGGACTAGGACCCGGGGAGCTGTTTTTT.

This chain links TRBV11-2 with TRBJ1-1; D remains unclear. V lost 0 bases to trimming and J lost 8 bases, with 13 bases between them. The CDR3 is 14 residues long. CDR1 is SGHAT, CDR2 FQNNGV, per germline. In DNA form, the CDR3 reads TGTGCCAGCAGCTTAGAATGGGAGGGTATGGAAGCTTTCTTT. It encodes CASSLEWEGMEAFF.

The gene calls are TRBV27 and TRBJ2-7; 12 bases are a match to TRBD2. There are 13 residues in the CDR3. Trimming cost V 6 bases and J 6 bases; bases outside gene matches: 3. The germline CDR1 and CDR2 sequences are MNHEY and SMNVEV (reference sequence). CDR3 protein: CASRTSGSPEQYF. CDR3 bases: TGTGCCAGCAGGACTAGCGGGAGTCCCGAGCAGTACTTC.